The 29 T cell receptor beta chains below all came from one sample that was sequenced in a study of OX40 agonist ivuxolimab in advanced cancers. TCRdb's copy holds only in-frame clones and misses some; the assay was immunoSEQ multiplex PCR. The sample has 20,000 to 25,000 clones; 65% to 80% are singletons. Sequenced material: CD4+ or CD8+ T cells sorted from blood, taken in a trial of the OX40 agonist ivuxolimab. These receptors all come from an adult with an advanced solid tumor such as melanoma, head and neck, liver or kidney cancer.

This clone was observed once. The chain carries TRBV6-1 and TRBJ1-2, with D tentatively TRBD1 (6 bases). V was clipped by 7 bases and J by 4 bases, with 13 bases between them. The germline CDR1 and CDR2 sequences are MNHNS and SASEGT. The CDR3 length is 13 residues. In nucleotides, the CDR3 is TGTGCCAGCATTCCGGACAGCAGCTATGGCTACACCTTC. Translating it yields CASIPDSSYGYTF.

V and J are TRBV5-1 and TRBJ1-5, with D tentatively TRBD1 (5 bases). CDR3 length equals 14 residues. With 2 bases removed from V and 6 bases from J, the gap between germline ends came to 12 bases. Germline V gene data show CDR1 as SGHRS and CDR2 as YFSETQ. This CDR3 is CASSLWTGGQPQHF. DNA for the CDR3: TGCGCCAGCAGCTTATGGACCGGGGGTCAGCCCCAGCATTTT.

The rearrangement links TRBV7-3 to TRBJ2-1; D is undetermined. Between the trimmed V and J ends, which lost 0 bases and 9 bases, there was a span of 9 bases. The CDR3 totals 13 residues. Per germline, CDR1 SGHTA and CDR2 FQGTGA. CDR3 coding DNA: TGTGCCAGCAGCTTAACACTCGTAACTGAGCAGTTCTTC. This encodes CASSLTLVTEQFF.

The chain uses TRBV10-3 and TRBJ2-7, with 8 bases fitting TRBD2. The CDR3 extends over 13 amino acids. The germline V gene has CDR1 ENHRY and CDR2 SYGVKD. Trimming removed 11 bases from V and 1 base from J; junction bases left unmatched: 7. The CDR3 loop reads CAPRGGRSYEQYF. For the CDR3, the DNA is TGTGCCCCACGGGGGGGCCGGTCCTACGAGCAGTACTTC.

CDR3 sequence (DNA): TGTGCCAGCAGCGTAGCTACTGAGAGCTATGGCTACACCTTC. It is translated as CASSVATESYGYTF. The chain has TRBV9 and TRBJ1-2; D uncertain. Per the germline V gene, CDR1 is SGDLS and CDR2 is YYNGEE. The CDR3 consists of 14 residues. V shed 0 bases and J shed 4 bases, with 10 bases lying between them.

The chain employs TRBV7-3 and TRBJ2-1; 9 bases are a match to TRBD1. CDR3 length equals 13 residues. The germline V gene has CDR1 SGHTA and CDR2 FQGTGA. J gave up 9 bases and V 5 bases, and 5 bases lay outside the gene matches. The CDR3 nucleotides are TGTGCCAGCAGCCCACAGGGGGCTGGTGAGCAGTTCTTC. Translating gives CASSPQGAGEQFF.

The chain couples TRBV4-1 to TRBJ1-1; possibly TRBD1 for D (5 bases). Germline CDR1 and CDR2: MGHRA and YSYEKL. V shed 7 bases and J shed 4 bases, with 16 bases lying between them. The CDR3 spans 14 residues. CDR3 region: CASKGPLRGTEAFF. CDR3 DNA sequence: TGCGCCAGCAAAGGGCCATTGAGGGGCACTGAAGCTTTCTTT.

The chain is built from TRBV18 and TRBJ1-4; D is perhaps TRBD1 (6 bases). Trimming left V 3 bases short and J 7 bases short, with 15 bases between. Per germline, CDR1 KGHSH and CDR2 LQKENI. This CDR3 comprises 15 residues. DNA of the CDR3: TGTGCCAGCTCACCTCCAGGGGACGCCAGTGAAAAACTGTTTTTT. Translated, it gives CASSPPGDASEKLFF.

This chain connects TRBV12-5 to TRBJ2-5, with D tentatively TRBD1 or TRBD2 (5 bases each). Germline CDR1 reads LGHNT; CDR2 reads FRNRAP. V lost 6 bases, J lost 1 base, and 12 bases lay in between. The CDR3 loop spans 14 amino acids. In DNA, the CDR3 is TGTGCTAGTGGGACCGGGGCCCCCCAAGAGACCCAGTACTTC. This encodes CASGTGAPQETQYF.

The J gene is TRBJ1-1, the V gene TRBV6-6; unclear D gene. The CDR3 is 12 residues long. The V gene's germline CDR1 is MNHNY and CDR2 SVGAGI (reference sequence). V was pared by 2 bases and J by 4 bases, with 5 bases between. This CDR3 reads CASSYEFTEAFF. CDR3 bases: TGTGCCAGCAGTTACGAGTTCACTGAAGCTTTCTTT.

The table lists this clone with a count of one. V and J are TRBV28 and TRBJ2-7, with 8 bases aligning to TRBD1. Trimming took 5 bases from V and 5 from J; bases not matched to a gene: 8. Looked up from germline, CDR1 is MDHEN and CDR2 is SYDVKM. This CDR3 has 14 amino acids. This chain's CDR3 is CASSTRQGFHEQYF. The CDR3 DNA sequence: TGTGCCAGCAGTACCCGACAGGGGTTCCACGAGCAGTACTTC.

The CDR3 loop is CAWGEQNNSPLHF. For the CDR3, the DNA is TGTGCCTGGGGGGAACAGAATAATTCACCCCTCCACTTT. The gene calls are TRBV30 and TRBJ1-6; the D is unclear. V was clipped by 5 bases and J by 5 bases, with 10 bases between them. CDR1 is GTSNPN, CDR2 SVGIG, per germline (reference sequence). The CDR3 has 13 amino acids.

This rearrangement joins TRBV10-3 to TRBJ2-1, with 16 bases fitting TRBD2. Germline CDR1 and CDR2: ENHRY and SYGVKD. This CDR3 comprises 15 residues. J was trimmed by 5 bases and V by 8 bases; bases with no gene match: 3. This chain's CDR3 is CAIGTSGGANNEQFF. The CDR3 DNA reads TGTGCCATCGGGACTAGCGGGGGGGCAAACAATGAGCAGTTCTTC.

The chain carries TRBV11-3 and TRBJ2-1; D call uncertain. The length of the CDR3 is 16 residues. The germline V gene encodes CDR1 SGHNT and CDR2 YENEEA. The V end lost 0 bases, the J end lost 0 bases, and 9 bases lay between the germline ends. CDR3 residues: CASSLDLWGSYNEQFF. The CDR3 bases are TGTGCCAGCAGCTTAGACCTATGGGGCTCCTACAATGAGCAGTTCTTC.

This chain links TRBV7-6 with TRBJ2-7, with D perhaps matching TRBD1 (6 bases). The V end was cut by 1 base, the J end by 4 bases, with 17 bases between. The germline gives CDR1 SGHVS, CDR2 FNYEAQ. The CDR3 has 16 amino acids. The CDR3 bases are TGTGCCAGCAGCTTAGGAGGGGGAATAGCACCGTACGAGCAGTACTTC. Translating gives CASSLGGGIAPYEQYF.

The gene calls are TRBV7-9 and TRBJ1-2, with a tentative D call TRBD1 (5 bases). The germline V gene has CDR1 SEHNR and CDR2 FQNEAQ (reference sequence). Trimming took 5 bases from V and 5 from J, leaving 12 bases between them. The CDR3 is 13 amino acids. The CDR3 DNA sequence: TGTGCCAGCAGCCCGGGGCCAGGATATGGCTACACCTTC. Encoded protein: CASSPGPGYGYTF.

This clone was seen only once. This sequence joins TRBV10-3 and TRBJ1-2; 7 bases match TRBD1. With 6 bases clipped from V and 5 bases from J, the junction kept 3 bases outside the gene matches. The CDR3 is 12 amino acids. Per the germline V gene, CDR1 is ENHRY and CDR2 is SYGVKD. The CDR3 DNA reads TGTGCCATCAGCGGGACAGAGTATGGCTACACCTTC. It yields the protein CAISGTEYGYTF.

This sequence joins TRBV12-2 and TRBJ2-5; the table's TRBD2 call for D was not verified on the DNA. The DNA end favors TRBJ2-7, so the J call may be wrong. TRBV12-2 is listed as a pseudogene. The CDR3 covers 18 residues. CDR3 coding DNA: TGTGCAAGTCGCTTAGATTGCGGAAGGACTAGCGGGTCCCACGAGCAGTACTTC. Translation: CASRLDCGRTSGSHEQYF.

Of note for this clone: Other DNA sequences in the same sample also yield this CDR3. CDR3 bases: TGTGCCAGCAGCCCCAGCCGCACAGATACGCAGTATTTT. It codes for CASSPSRTDTQYF. This chain connects TRBV9 to TRBJ2-3; D uncertain. This CDR3 is 13 amino acids long. V lost 4 bases and J lost 1, with 7 bases in between. In germline, CDR1 is SGDLS, CDR2 YYNGEE.

This chain links TRBV6-4 with TRBJ2-3, with 8 positions matching TRBD2. Germline V CDR1 and CDR2: MRHNA, SNTAGT. This CDR3 has 15 residues. Trimming removed 5 bases from V and 4 bases from J; junction bases left unmatched: 8. CDR3 in amino acids: CASSYRGGWADTQYF. The CDR3 DNA reads TGTGCCAGCAGTTATCGGGGGGGCTGGGCAGATACGCAGTATTTT.

This sequence joins TRBV15 and TRBJ1-1; D remains unclear. The CDR3 is 15 amino acids. The germline V gene encodes CDR1 LNHNV and CDR2 YYDKDF (reference sequence). Trimming removed 0 bases at V and 5 bases at J, with 13 bases between. The CDR3 spells CATSRDARVGTEAFF. The CDR3 DNA is TGTGCCACCAGCAGAGATGCAAGGGTAGGGACTGAAGCTTTCTTT.

As to this clone: The same CDR3 arises from other DNA sequences in this sample as well. This CDR3 reads CSAIPGQGGYGYTF. The CDR3 DNA sequence: TGCAGCGCCATTCCGGGACAGGGGGGCTATGGCTACACCTTC. This chain links TRBV29-1 with TRBJ1-2; TRBD1 matches at 11 bases. Germline trimming cut 7 bases from V and 4 bases from J; bases unmatched to any gene: 8. Germline V lookup: CDR1 SQVTM, CDR2 ANQGSEA. The CDR3 has 14 residues.

The rearrangement joins TRBV5-1 to TRBJ2-1, with unresolved D. CDR3 size: 12 residues. From germline, CDR1 is SGHRS and CDR2 YFSETQ. Trimming took 4 bases from V and 4 from J, leaving 6 bases between them. The CDR3 protein is CASSRQYNEQFF. CDR3 sequence (DNA): TGCGCCAGCAGCCGTCAGTACAATGAGCAGTTCTTC.

V gene TRBV11-2 combines with J gene TRBJ2-5; maybe TRBD2 (6 bases). The germline gives CDR1 SGHAT, CDR2 FQNNGV. The CDR3 runs to 14 residues. Between the trimmed V and J ends, which lost 1 base and 11 bases, there was a span of 17 bases. The CDR3 protein is CASSLGLGLREQYF. The CDR3 DNA reads TGTGCCAGCAGCTTAGGTCTAGGCCTCCGGGAGCAGTACTTC.

The chain couples TRBV30 to TRBJ1-2; perhaps TRBD1 as D (6 bases). V was trimmed by 0 bases and J by 6 bases, leaving 17 bases between them. The germline V gene has CDR1 GTSNPN and CDR2 SVGIG (reference sequence). The CDR3 has 15 residues. This CDR3 reads CAWSVYIQGFDGYTF. DNA for the CDR3: TGTGCCTGGAGTGTATACATCCAGGGGTTTGATGGCTACACCTTC.

The V and J genes are TRBV2 and TRBJ1-4; 7 bases map to TRBD1. Germline V lookup: CDR1 SNHLY, CDR2 FYNNEI. Losses at the gene ends were 6 bases for V and 0 bases for J; bases not matched to a gene: 7. This CDR3 has 16 residues. The CDR3: CASRTDRAATNEKLFF. For the CDR3, the DNA is TGTGCCAGCAGGACCGACAGGGCTGCAACTAATGAAAAACTGTTTTTT.

This chain uses TRBV10-3 with TRBJ2-5; D perhaps matches TRBD2 (6 bases). Germline CDR1 reads ENHRY; CDR2 reads SYGVKD. This CDR3 spans 16 amino acids. Trimming stripped 0 bases from V and 2 bases from J, with 13 bases between. The chain's CDR3 is CAISESVGGGQETQYF. DNA of the CDR3: TGTGCCATCAGTGAGTCGGTCGGTGGAGGGCAAGAGACCCAGTACTTC.

Worth noting for this clone: One end of the junction fails to match germline, which may point to a read error. The rearrangement uses TRBV6-5 and TRBJ2-7; TRBD1 matches 7 bases. Germline CDR1 reads MNHEY; CDR2 reads SVGAGI. This CDR3 is built from 16 residues. The CDR3 protein is CATSSRDSRISYEQYF. CDR3 coding DNA: TGTGCCACCAGTTCCCGGGACAGCAGAATTTCCTACGAGCAGTACTTC.

The chain has TRBV10-1 and TRBJ2-7; a possible D gene is TRBD1 (5 bases). CDR3 length equals 15 residues. Germline V gene lookup returns CDR1 WNHNN and CDR2 SYGVQD (reference sequence). V was pared by 8 bases and J by 1 base, with 18 bases between. CDR3 amino acids: CASRRTLHFSYEQYF. As DNA, the CDR3 is TGCGCCAGCCGCCGGACACTTCATTTTTCCTACGAGCAGTACTTC.